The source of this TCR beta chain is a study of shared clonotypes between healthy human individuals. The study's findings and limits: Sampling covered nothing but blood. Tissue TCR repertoires likely differ from those found in blood. Lower generation probabilities were found for non-shared clonotypes than for those shared by all four donors.

About this clone itself: Antigen specificity is unknown.

As originally analysed: Owing to the provision of junction-only sequences devoid of quality scores by immunoSEQ, filtering differed. Method: immunoSEQ multiplex PCR; TCRdb's copy keeps in-frame clones and lacks some. V, J and clone size are taken as reported in that table, and D and trimming were inferred from the DNA itself. The top ten clones hold around 24% of a sample with under 130,000 clones, around 64% of them seen once. Trimming removed 3 bases at V and 0 bases at J, with 11 bases between. The CDR3 covers 15 residues. CDR1 and CDR2 (germline): MGHDK, SYGVNS. The chain joins TRBV25-1 to TRBJ2-5; D ambiguous. Sequences were obtained from memory CD8+ T cells sorted from blood. The sample's subset: CD45RO+ cells pooled with CCR7-negative TemRA cells. The TCR comes from a woman aged 25 to 39 in good health. The CDR3 DNA sequence: TGTGCCAGCAGTGACGACGTAACGTACCAAGAGACCCAGTACTTC. Translation gives CASSDDVTYQETQYF.